This paragraph reports one T cell receptor beta chain. CDR3 size: 17 residues. In germline, CDR1 is SNHLY, CDR2 FYNNEI. V was trimmed by 5 bases and J by 5 bases, leaving 22 bases between them. The data originate from a study of graft-versus-host responses after intestinal transplantation. Repertoires were generated with immunoSEQ multiplex PCR, while TCRdb's copy carries only in-frame clones and drops some. The table shows about 25,000 clones, with over 90% occurring only once. The TCR was taken from a human patient who received an intestinal transplant, so some T cells may come from the graft donor. The V and J genes are TRBV2 and TRBJ2-1, with D perhaps being TRBD1 or TRBD2 (5 bases each). This sample comprised PBMCs, obtained 18 days after transplant. CDR3 in amino acids: CASSNAEPGGGHNEQFF. CDR3 bases: TGTGCCAGCAGTAACGCCGAGCCAGGTGGGGGTCACAATGAGCAGTTCTTC.